Listed here are 27 T cell receptor beta chains from one sample, sequenced in a study of blood T cell repertoires in COVID-19. TCRdb keeps only in-frame clones here, not all; method: immunoSEQ multiplex PCR. The sample includes 120,000 to 150,000 clones, 84% of them seen just once. Material: PBMCs or T cells enriched from blood (not recorded which). The receptors shown here come from a woman aged 45-65 years who had been exposed to COVID-19.

As DNA, the CDR3 is TGTGCCAGCAGCCCTCGACAGGGTCACACTGAAGCTTTCTTT. Translating it yields CASSPRQGHTEAFF. The V call is TRBV9, the J call TRBJ1-1; 7 bases agree with TRBD1. Germline-derived CDR1 and CDR2 are SGDLS and YYNGEE. The ends lost 4 bases at V and 3 bases at J; junction bases unmatched: 6. The CDR3 covers 14 residues.

The V gene is TRBV10-3, the J gene TRBJ1-1; TRBD1 is a possible D gene (5 bases). The CDR3 has 15 amino acids. Germline V gene data show CDR1 as ENHRY and CDR2 as SYGVKD. V was clipped by 0 bases and J by 4 bases, with 12 bases between them. In DNA form, the CDR3 reads TGTGCCATCAGTGAGTCTGTGGGGCGGAGCACTGAAGCTTTCTTT. This codes for CAISESVGRSTEAFF.

The V gene is TRBV7-2, the J gene TRBJ1-5, with 10 nucleotides matching TRBD1. In germline, CDR1 is SGHTA, CDR2 FQGNSA. The CDR3 runs 16 residues. Trimming cost V 1 base and J 4 bases; bases outside gene matches: 4. CDR3: CASSLVDRGQNQPQHF. The CDR3 DNA follows: TGTGCCAGCAGCTTAGTAGACAGGGGGCAGAATCAGCCCCAGCATTTT.

This clone was seen once. This chain links TRBV19 with TRBJ2-7; 10 bases line up with TRBD1. CDR1 and CDR2 from the germline V gene are LNHDA and SQIVND (reference sequence). The V and J ends lost 6 bases and 3 bases, in that order; junction bases with no gene match: 8. The CDR3 has 15 residues. CDR3 protein: CASSARDRGGYEQYF. CDR3 coding DNA: TGTGCCAGTAGCGCCCGGGACAGGGGAGGCTACGAGCAGTACTTC.

The chain recombines TRBV9 with TRBJ2-3; D possibly corresponds to TRBD2 (6 bases). Trimming left V 0 bases short and J 3 bases short, with 11 bases between. This CDR3 has 15 amino acids. From germline, CDR1 is SGDLS and CDR2 YYNGEE. CDR3 residues: CASSVVWGDTDTQYF. CDR3 coding DNA: TGTGCCAGCAGCGTAGTTTGGGGGGATACAGATACGCAGTATTTT.

The genes are TRBV7-2 and TRBJ1-1; D perhaps matches TRBD1 (6 bases). The CDR3 is made up of 14 amino acids. Deletions cut 1 base from V and 4 bases from J, with 10 bases between. In germline, CDR1 is SGHTA, CDR2 FQGNSA. CDR3 sequence reads: CASSLESGVTEAFF. CDR3 sequence (DNA): TGTGCCAGCAGCTTAGAGTCAGGGGTCACTGAAGCTTTCTTT.

This sequence joins TRBV4-1 and TRBJ1-1, with D tentatively TRBD1 (5 bases). V lost 3 bases to trimming and J lost 4 bases, with 15 bases between them. CDR1 and CDR2 from the germline V gene are MGHRA and YSYEKL. This CDR3 has 15 residues. DNA for the CDR3: TGCGCCAGCAGCCAGTTAGCCCAGGGTGGCACTGAAGCTTTCTTT. Translation: CASSQLAQGGTEAFF.

A single count supports this clone. V is TRBV2 and J is TRBJ2-7; possible D gene TRBD2, 6 bases. CDR1 is SNHLY and CDR2 is FYNNEI in the germline V gene. Trimming shortened V by 6 bases and J by 2 bases, and 8 bases separated the two germline ends. This CDR3 comprises 12 residues. DNA for the CDR3: TGTGCCAGCAGCTTAGCGGCCTACGAGCAGTACTTC. The encoded protein is CASSLAAYEQYF.

This CDR3 is CASSQGTGMVEQYF. In DNA, the CDR3 is TGCGCCAGCAGCCAAGGGACAGGGATGGTGGAGCAGTACTTC. The gene calls are TRBV5-1 and TRBJ2-7; 9 nucleotides align to TRBD1. CDR1 and CDR2 (germline): SGHRS, YFSETQ. The CDR3 runs to 14 residues. With 4 bases clipped from V and 7 bases from J, the junction kept 9 bases outside the gene matches.

This chain joins TRBV7-9 and TRBJ1-4; D is perhaps TRBD1 (5 bases). The CDR3 sequence is 16 residues long. Germline values: CDR1 SEHNR, CDR2 FQNEAQ (reference sequence). V lost 5 bases and J lost 1, with 14 bases in between. This chain's CDR3 is CASSPSGGRTNEKLFF. CDR3 DNA sequence: TGTGCCAGCAGCCCTAGCGGGGGTCGAACTAATGAAAAACTGTTTTTT.

This chain's CDR3 is CASSLEGRVAETQYF. The CDR3 DNA reads as TGTGCCAGCAGCTTAGAGGGGAGGGTTGCGGAGACCCAGTACTTC. The rearrangement uses TRBV7-2 and TRBJ2-5; TRBD2 aligns across 7 bases. This CDR3 contains 15 residues. Trimming cost V 1 base and J 5 bases; bases outside gene matches: 7. CDR1 SGHTA and CDR2 FQGNSA come from the germline V gene.

V and J are TRBV15 and TRBJ2-3; no clear D gene. The CDR3 sequence is 13 residues long. Germline V lookup: CDR1 LNHNV, CDR2 YYDKDF (reference sequence). The V gene lost 4 bases and the J gene lost 6 bases, with 11 bases spanning the gap. The CDR3 DNA reads TGTGCCACCAGCATTATTAATGAGGATACGCAGTATTTT. Amino acids: CATSIINEDTQYF.

This clone occurred a few times. This chain joins TRBV5-5 and TRBJ2-7; 9 bases agree with TRBD2. Germline V gene sequence: CDR1 SGHKS, CDR2 YYEKEE (reference sequence). This CDR3 has 14 residues. V shed 0 bases and J 6 bases; nucleotides not matched to a gene: 4. The CDR3 sequence: CASSLEVAGAEQYF. CDR3 DNA: TGTGCCAGCAGCTTGGAGGTAGCGGGAGCCGAGCAGTACTTC.

Note on this clone: One end of the junction fails to match germline, which may point to a read error. The chain recombines TRBV6-1 with TRBJ2-2, with 7 bases aligning to TRBD1. This CDR3 spans 15 amino acids. Looked up from germline, CDR1 is MNHNS and CDR2 is SASEGT. DNA of the CDR3: TGTGCCAGCACTGAACAGGGGCGGAGCACCGGGGAGCTGTTTTTT. This sequence encodes CASTEQGRSTGELFF.

The chain links TRBV14 to TRBJ1-2; the D is unclear. Per the germline V gene, CDR1 is SGHDN and CDR2 is FVKESK. This CDR3 has 16 amino acids. The V and J ends lost 0 bases and 4 bases respectively, with 15 bases between them. CDR3 amino acids: CASSQDLSGLGYGYTF. For the CDR3, the DNA is TGTGCCAGCAGCCAAGATCTGAGCGGGTTGGGCTATGGCTACACCTTC.

The CDR3 is CASSTLAGGREQFF. CDR3 in DNA: TGCGCCAGCAGCACCCTAGCGGGGGGGCGTGAGCAGTTCTTC. This chain links TRBV5-1 with TRBJ2-1, with 12 bases lining up with TRBD2. This CDR3 is 14 amino acids long. Trimming took 4 bases from V and 9 from J; bases not matched to a gene: 5. Germline V gene sequence: CDR1 SGHRS, CDR2 YFSETQ. Looking up the rest from reference TRBV5-1 and TRBJ2-1 gives the full variable domain: KAGVTQTPRYLIKTRGQQVTLSCSPISGHRSVSWYQQTPGQGLQFLFEYFSETQRNKGNFPGRFSGRQFSNSRSEMNVSTLELGDSALYLCASSTLAGGREQFFGPGTRLTVL.

The genes are TRBV6-5 and TRBJ1-5; no definite D call. Germline V lookup: CDR1 MNHEY, CDR2 SVGAGI. The CDR3 is 12 residues long. The V end lost 8 bases, the J end lost 8 bases, and 13 bases lay between the germline ends. CDR3 nucleotide sequence: TGTGCCAGCCGAAGTGTCGGAGAGCCCCAGCATTTT. Protein sequence: CASRSVGEPQHF.

The CDR3, as DNA: TGTGCCAGCAGCCTACGACAGGGACTCGGGGAGACCCAGTACTTC. Translating it yields CASSLRQGLGETQYF. The rearrangement links TRBV7-9 to TRBJ2-5; a weak D match, TRBD1 (7 bases). CDR3 length equals 15 residues. Germline-derived CDR1 and CDR2 are SEHNR and FQNEAQ (reference sequence). V lost 5 bases to trimming and J lost 5 bases, with 18 bases between them.

This chain links TRBV2 with TRBJ1-2; the match to TRBD1 covers 8 bases. This CDR3 has 15 amino acids. Per germline, CDR1 SNHLY and CDR2 FYNNEI. V trimming: 4 bases; J trimming: 0 bases; junction bases outside the gene matches: 4. The CDR3 protein is CASSADRGPNYGYTF. CDR3 nucleotides: TGTGCCAGCAGTGCCGACAGGGGTCCTAACTATGGCTACACCTTC.

As DNA, the CDR3 is TGTGCCAGCACCCCCCAGGGGGTAGGCTACACCTTC. Amino acids: CASTPQGVGYTF. V usage is TRBV6-5 and J usage is TRBJ1-2; 7 bases map to TRBD1. The CDR3 length is 12 residues. J was trimmed by 8 bases and V by 7 bases; bases with no gene match: 7. Germline CDR1 and CDR2: MNHEY and SVGAGI.

The chain links TRBV12-5 to TRBJ2-7; TRBD2 agrees at 7 bases. The germline CDR1 and CDR2 sequences are LGHNT and FRNRAP. CDR3 length: 17 residues. V shed 0 bases and J 2 bases; nucleotides not matched to a gene: 10. DNA for the CDR3: TGTGCTAGTGGTTTGGTACGGGGAGGGCAGGGCGCCTACGAGCAGTACTTC. Translating gives CASGLVRGGQGAYEQYF.

This rearrangement joins TRBV6-2 or TRBV6-3 to TRBJ2-7, with 8 bases aligning to TRBD2. Germline-derived CDR1 and CDR2 are MNHEY and SVGEGT. Trimming cost V 6 bases and J 3 bases; bases outside gene matches: 13. This CDR3 is 16 amino acids long. CDR3 sequence reads: CASRPPGGGLNYEQYF. The CDR3, as DNA: TGTGCCAGCAGACCTCCCGGGGGGGGGTTAAACTACGAGCAGTACTTC.

The rearrangement joins TRBV27 to TRBJ1-2; D may be TRBD1 (5 bases). The length of the CDR3 is 12 residues. Per the germline V gene, CDR1 is MNHEY and CDR2 is SMNVEV (reference sequence). Trimming pared 8 bases from V and 7 bases from J, leaving 14 bases between. The CDR3 DNA follows: TGTGCCAGCTCCGGGGGACTGAGTGGCTACACCTTC. It codes for CASSGGLSGYTF.

The V and J genes are TRBV4-1 and TRBJ2-1, with 7 positions matching TRBD2. Germline CDR1 MGHRA, CDR2 YSYEKL. The junction had 0 bases not matched to a gene; V was cut back by 3 bases and J by 4 bases. This CDR3 comprises 13 residues. The CDR3 DNA is TGCGCCAGCAGCCAGCGGGGGTACAATGAGCAGTTCTTC. It yields the protein CASSQRGYNEQFF.

CDR3 region: CASSSGGNEQYF. The CDR3, as DNA: TGTGCCAGCAGCTCAGGGGGTAACGAGCAGTACTTC. V and J are TRBV7-8 and TRBJ2-7; 7 bases agree with TRBD1. The trim removed 4 bases at V and 5 bases at J, leaving 2 bases unmatched. This CDR3 contains 12 residues. Germline CDR1 SGHVS, CDR2 FQNEAQ.

This clone turned up a few times. The rearrangement links TRBV19 to TRBJ2-2; TRBD1 is a possible D gene (6 bases). The V gene lost 3 bases and the J gene lost 4 bases, with 15 bases spanning the gap. CDR1 and CDR2 from the germline V gene are LNHDA and SQIVND (reference sequence). The CDR3 has 16 amino acids. CDR3 sequence (DNA): TGTGCCAGTAGTATCCAGGGGCCAGGTGGCACCGGGGAGCTGTTTTTT. It codes for CASSIQGPGGTGELFF.

V usage is TRBV7-2 and J usage is TRBJ1-6; D remains unclear. V was shortened by 8 bases and J by 7 bases, with 18 bases between the two germline ends. Germline CDR1 SGHTA, CDR2 FQGNSA. The CDR3 runs 15 residues. The CDR3 loop is CASGPPGSRNSPLHF. In DNA form, the CDR3 reads TGTGCCAGCGGCCCCCCCGGATCGCGGAATTCACCCCTCCACTTT.